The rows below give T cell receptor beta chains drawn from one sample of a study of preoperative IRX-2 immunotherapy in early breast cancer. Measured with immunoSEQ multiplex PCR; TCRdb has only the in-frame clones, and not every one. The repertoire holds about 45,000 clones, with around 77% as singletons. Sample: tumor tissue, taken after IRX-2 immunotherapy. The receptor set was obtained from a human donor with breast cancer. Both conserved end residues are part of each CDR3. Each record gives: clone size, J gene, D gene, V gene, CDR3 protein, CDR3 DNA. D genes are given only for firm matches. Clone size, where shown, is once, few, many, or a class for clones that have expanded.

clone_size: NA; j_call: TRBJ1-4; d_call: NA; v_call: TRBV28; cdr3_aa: CASSFLVGEKLFF; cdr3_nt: TGTGCCAGCAGTTTTTTGGTGGGGGAAAAACTGTTTTTT
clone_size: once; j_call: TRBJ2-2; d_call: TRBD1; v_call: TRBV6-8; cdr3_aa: CAIGQGGTTGELFF; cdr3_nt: TGTGCCATCGGACAGGGAGGTACCACCGGGGAGCTGTTTTTT
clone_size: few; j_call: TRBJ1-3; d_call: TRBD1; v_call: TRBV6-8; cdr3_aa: CASSYRQGPGNTIYF; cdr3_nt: TGTGCCAGCAGTTACCGACAGGGACCTGGAAACACCATATATTTT
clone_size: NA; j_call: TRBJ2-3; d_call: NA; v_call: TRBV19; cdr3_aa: CASSNPAVGTDTQYF; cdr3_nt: TGTGCCAGTAGTAACCCCGCAGTCGGCACAGATACGCAGTATTTT
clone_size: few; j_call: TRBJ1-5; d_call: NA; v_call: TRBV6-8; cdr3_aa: CASSCGGGNQPQHF; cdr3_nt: TGTGCCAGCAGTTGTGGGGGAGGCAATCAGCCCCAGCATTTT
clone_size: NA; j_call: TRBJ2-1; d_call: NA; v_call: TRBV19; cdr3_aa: CASSIAGARSYNEQFF; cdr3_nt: TGTGCCAGTAGTATTGCTGGGGCCCGCTCCTACAATGAGCAGTTCTTC
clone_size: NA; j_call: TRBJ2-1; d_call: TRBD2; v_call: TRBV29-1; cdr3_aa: CSGASGHNEQFF; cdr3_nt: TGCAGCGGGGCTAGCGGGCACAATGAGCAGTTCTTC
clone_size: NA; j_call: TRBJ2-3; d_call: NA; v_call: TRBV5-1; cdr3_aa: CASSLRQGDTDTQYF; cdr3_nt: TGCGCCAGCAGTCTAAGGCAGGGTGACACAGATACGCAGTATTTT
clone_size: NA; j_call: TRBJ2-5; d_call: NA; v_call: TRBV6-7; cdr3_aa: CASSDVETQYF; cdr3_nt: TGTGCCAGCAGTGATGTAGAGACCCAGTACTTC
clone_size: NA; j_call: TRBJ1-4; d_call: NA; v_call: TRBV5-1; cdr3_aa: CASSLLGVTNEKLFF; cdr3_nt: TGCGCCAGCAGCTTGCTGGGGGTGACTAATGAAAAACTGTTTTTT
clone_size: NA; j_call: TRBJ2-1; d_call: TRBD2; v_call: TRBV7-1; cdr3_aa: CASSSTSGGAEQFF; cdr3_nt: TGTGCCAGCAGCTCGACTAGCGGGGGGGCCGAGCAGTTCTTC
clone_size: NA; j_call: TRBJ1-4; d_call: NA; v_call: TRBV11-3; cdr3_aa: CASSLSGPTSKKLFF; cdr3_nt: TGTGCCAGCAGCTTAAGTGGGCCGACTTCCAAAAAACTGTTTTTT
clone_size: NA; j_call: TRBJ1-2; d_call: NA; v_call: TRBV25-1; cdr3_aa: CASSVSGNYGYTF; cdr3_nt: TGTGCCAGCAGTGTTTCAGGGAACTATGGCTACACCTTC
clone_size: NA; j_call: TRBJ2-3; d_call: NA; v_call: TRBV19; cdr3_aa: CASSIQRDTQYF; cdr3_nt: TGTGCCAGTAGTATTCAGAGGGATACGCAGTATTTT
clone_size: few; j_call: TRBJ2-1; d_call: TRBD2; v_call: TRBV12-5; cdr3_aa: CATAGGNYNEQFF; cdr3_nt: TGTGCCACCGCCGGGGGGAACTACAATGAGCAGTTCTTC
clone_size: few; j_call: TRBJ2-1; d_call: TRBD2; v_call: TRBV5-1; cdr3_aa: CASTQLAGGSGNEQFF; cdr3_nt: TGCGCCAGCACCCAGTTAGCGGGGGGCAGTGGGAATGAGCAGTTCTTC
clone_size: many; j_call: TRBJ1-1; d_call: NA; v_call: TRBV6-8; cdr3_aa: CASTAVNTEAFF; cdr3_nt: TGTGCCAGCACAGCAGTGAACACTGAAGCTTTCTTT
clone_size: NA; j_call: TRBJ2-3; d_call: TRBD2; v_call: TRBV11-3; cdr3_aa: CASSLGSGGTDTQYF; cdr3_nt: TGTGCCAGCAGCTTAGGTAGCGGGGGTACAGATACGCAGTATTTT
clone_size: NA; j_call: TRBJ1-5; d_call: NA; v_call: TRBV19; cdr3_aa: CASSITGNNGQPQHF; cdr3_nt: TGTGCCAGTAGTATAACGGGAAATAACGGTCAGCCCCAGCATTTT
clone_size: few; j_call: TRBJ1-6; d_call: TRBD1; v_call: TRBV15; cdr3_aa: CATAANRGQGSPLHF; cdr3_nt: TGTGCCACCGCTGCAAATAGGGGGCAAGGTTCACCCCTCCACTTT
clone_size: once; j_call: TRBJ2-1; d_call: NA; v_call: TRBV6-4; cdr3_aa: CASSGGQPYNEQFF; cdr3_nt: TGTGCCAGCAGTGGCGGACAGCCCTACAATGAGCAGTTCTTC
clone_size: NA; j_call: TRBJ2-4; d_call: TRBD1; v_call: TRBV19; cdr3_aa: CASSSPPGQGIRGAKNIQYF; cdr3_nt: TGTGCCAGTAGTAGCCCGCCGGGACAGGGGATTCGGGGGGCCAAAAACATTCAGTACTTC
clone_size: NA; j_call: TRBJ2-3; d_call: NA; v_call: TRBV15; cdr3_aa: CATSSQWGDRTDTQYF; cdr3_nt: TGTGCCACCAGCTCGCAGTGGGGAGACCGCACAGATACGCAGTATTTT
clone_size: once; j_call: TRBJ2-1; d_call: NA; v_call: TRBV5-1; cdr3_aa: CASSSGLSYNEQFF; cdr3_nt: TGCGCCAGCAGTTCAGGTTTGTCCTACAATGAGCAGTTCTTC
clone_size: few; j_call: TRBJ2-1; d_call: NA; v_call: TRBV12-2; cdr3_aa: CASRLLGALKAGGRYNEQFF; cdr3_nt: TGTGCAAGTCGCTTATTAGGCGCCTTAAAAGCGGGGGGCCGCTACAATGAGCAGTTCTTC
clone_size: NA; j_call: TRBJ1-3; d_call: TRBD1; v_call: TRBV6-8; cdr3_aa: CASSYRTGLGGNTIYF; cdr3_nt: TGTGCCAGCAGTTACAGGACAGGACTAGGGGGAAACACCATATATTTT
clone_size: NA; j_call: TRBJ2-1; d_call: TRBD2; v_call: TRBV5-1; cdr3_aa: CASSFMLAGGVNNEQFF; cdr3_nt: TGCGCCAGCAGCTTTATGTTAGCGGGAGGGGTCAACAATGAGCAATTCTTC
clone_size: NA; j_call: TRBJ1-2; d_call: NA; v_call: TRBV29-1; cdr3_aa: CSVDSGPITGGYTF; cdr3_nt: TGCAGCGTTGACTCCGGACCGATAACGGGAGGCTACACCTTC
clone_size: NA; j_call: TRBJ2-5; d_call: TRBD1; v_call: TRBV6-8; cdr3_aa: CASWNRDRELWETQYF; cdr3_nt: TGTGCCAGCTGGAACAGAGACAGGGAGCTCTGGGAGACCCAGTACTTC
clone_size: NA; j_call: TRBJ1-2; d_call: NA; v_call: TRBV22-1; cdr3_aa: CASSEVGRGNGYTF; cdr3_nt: NA
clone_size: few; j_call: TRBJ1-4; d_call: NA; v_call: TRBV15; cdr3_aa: CATSRDIGTATTNEKLFF; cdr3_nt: TGTGCCACCAGCAGAGATATTGGGACGGCCACAACTAATGAAAAACTGTTTTTT
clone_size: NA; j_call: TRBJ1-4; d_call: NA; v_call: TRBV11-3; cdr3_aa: CASSFLGNEEKLFF; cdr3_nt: TGTGCCAGCAGCTTTCTGGGAAATGAAGAAAAACTGTTTTTT
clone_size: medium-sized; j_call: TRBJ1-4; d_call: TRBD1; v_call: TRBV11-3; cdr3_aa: CASSPRQGPTTNEKLFF; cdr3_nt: TGTGCCAGCAGCCCAAGACAGGGACCGACAACTAATGAAAAACTGTTTTTT
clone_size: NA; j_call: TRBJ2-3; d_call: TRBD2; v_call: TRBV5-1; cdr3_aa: CASSITSGRPDTQYF; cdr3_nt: TGCGCCAGCAGCATTACTAGCGGGAGACCCGATACGCAGTATTTT
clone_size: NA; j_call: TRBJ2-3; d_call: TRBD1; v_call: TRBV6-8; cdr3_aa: CASSVAGGIADTQYF; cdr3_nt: TGTGCCAGCAGTGTAGCAGGGGGAATTGCAGATACGCAGTATTTT
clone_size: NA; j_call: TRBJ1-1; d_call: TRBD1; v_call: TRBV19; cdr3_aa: CASSLTGGITEAFF; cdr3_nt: TGTGCCAGTAGTCTCACAGGGGGCATTACTGAAGCTTTCTTT
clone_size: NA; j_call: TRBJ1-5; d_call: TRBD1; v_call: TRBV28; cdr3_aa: CASSFSGGGNQPQHF; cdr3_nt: TGTGCCAGCAGTTTTTCAGGGGGCGGGAATCAGCCCCAGCATTTT
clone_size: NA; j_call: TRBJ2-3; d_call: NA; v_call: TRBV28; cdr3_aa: CASSLFPRADTQYF; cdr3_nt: TGTGCCAGCAGTTTATTCCCTAGGGCAGATACGCAGTATTTT
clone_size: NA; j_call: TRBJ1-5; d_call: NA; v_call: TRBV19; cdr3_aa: CASSIGALGQPQHF; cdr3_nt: TGTGCCAGTAGTATAGGAGCGCTTGGTCAGCCCCAGCATTTT
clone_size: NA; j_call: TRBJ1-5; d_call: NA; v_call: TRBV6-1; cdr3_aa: CASSEAGGYNQPQHF; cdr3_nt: TGTGCCAGCAGTGAAGCGGGTGGGTACAATCAGCCCCAGCATTTT
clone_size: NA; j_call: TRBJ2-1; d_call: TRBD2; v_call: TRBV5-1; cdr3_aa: CASSSGLAGGKGLYNEQFF; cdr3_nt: TGCGCCAGCAGTTCCGGACTAGCGGGAGGGAAGGGCTTATACAATGAGCAGTTCTTC
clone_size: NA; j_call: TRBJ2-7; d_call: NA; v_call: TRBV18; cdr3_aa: CASSHSVQGLHEQYF; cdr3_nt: TGTGCCAGCTCCCATTCGGTCCAGGGGCTCCACGAGCAGTACTTC
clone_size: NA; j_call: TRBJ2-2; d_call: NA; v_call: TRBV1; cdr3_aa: CTSSSKSGGHIGELFF; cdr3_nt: TGCACCAGCAGCTCAAAGTCAGGGGGGCATATCGGGGAGCTGTTTTTT
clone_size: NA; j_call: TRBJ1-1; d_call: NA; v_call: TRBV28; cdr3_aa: CASSSPQSNTEAFF; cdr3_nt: TGTGCCAGCAGTTCCCCCCAATCGAACACTGAAGCTTTCTTT
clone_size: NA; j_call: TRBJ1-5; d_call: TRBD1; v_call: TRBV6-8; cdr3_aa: CASRRDRNSNQPQHF; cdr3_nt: TGTGCCAGCAGACGGGACAGGAATAGCAATCAGCCCCAGCATTTT
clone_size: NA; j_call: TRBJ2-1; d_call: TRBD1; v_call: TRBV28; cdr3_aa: CASSLGGQGANEQFF; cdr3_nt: TGTGCCAGCAGTTTAGGGGGACAGGGGGCAAATGAGCAGTTCTTC
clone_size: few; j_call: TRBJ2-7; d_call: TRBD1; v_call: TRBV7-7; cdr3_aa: CASSLDWDRTYEQYF; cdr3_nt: TGTGCCAGCAGCTTAGACTGGGACAGGACCTACGAGCAGTACTTC
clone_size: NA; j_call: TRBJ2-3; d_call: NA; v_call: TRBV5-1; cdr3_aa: CASSPRQSTDTQYF; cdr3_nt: TGCGCCAGCAGCCCCCGACAGAGCACAGATACGCAGTATTTT
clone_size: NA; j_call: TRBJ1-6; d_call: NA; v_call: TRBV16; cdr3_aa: CVSSLGAHNSPLHF; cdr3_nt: TGTGTCAGCAGTTTAGGGGCCCATAATTCACCCCTCCACTTT
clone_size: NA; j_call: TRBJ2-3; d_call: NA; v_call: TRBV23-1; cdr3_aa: CASSLEGVGDTQYF; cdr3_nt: TGCGCCAGCAGCTTGGAGGGGGTGGGAGATACGCAGTATTTT
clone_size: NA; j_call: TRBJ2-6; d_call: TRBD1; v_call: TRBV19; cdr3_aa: CATRDRSSGANVLTF; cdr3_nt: TGTGCCACTCGGGACAGGAGCTCTGGGGCCAACGTCCTGACTTTC
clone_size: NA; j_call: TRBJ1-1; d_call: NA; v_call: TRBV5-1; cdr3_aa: CASSWAGGIQNTEAFF; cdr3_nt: TGCGCCAGCAGCTGGGCGGGGGGGATCCAAAACACTGAAGCTTTCTTT
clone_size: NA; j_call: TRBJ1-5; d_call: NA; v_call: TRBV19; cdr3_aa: CASSIGGSAVNQPQHF; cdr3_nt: TGTGCCAGTAGTATAGGTGGCTCAGCTGTCAATCAGCCTCAGCATTTT
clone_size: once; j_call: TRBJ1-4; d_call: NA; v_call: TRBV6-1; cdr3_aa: CASSEVGGWSEKLFF; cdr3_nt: TGTGCCAGCAGTGAAGTAGGGGGTTGGAGTGAAAAACTGTTTTTT